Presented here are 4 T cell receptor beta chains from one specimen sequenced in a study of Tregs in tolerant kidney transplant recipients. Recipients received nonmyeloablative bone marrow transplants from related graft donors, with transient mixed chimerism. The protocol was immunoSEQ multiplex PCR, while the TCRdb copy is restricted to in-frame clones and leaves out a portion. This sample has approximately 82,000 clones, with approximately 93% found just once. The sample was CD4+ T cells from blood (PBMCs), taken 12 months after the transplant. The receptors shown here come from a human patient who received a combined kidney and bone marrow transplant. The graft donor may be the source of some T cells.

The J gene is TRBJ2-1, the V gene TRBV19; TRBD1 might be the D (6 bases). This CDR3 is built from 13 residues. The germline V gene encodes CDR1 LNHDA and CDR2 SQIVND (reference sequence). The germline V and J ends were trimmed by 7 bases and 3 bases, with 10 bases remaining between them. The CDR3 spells CASTPDSYNEQFF. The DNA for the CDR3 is TGTGCCAGTACTCCGGACAGCTACAATGAGCAGTTCTTC.

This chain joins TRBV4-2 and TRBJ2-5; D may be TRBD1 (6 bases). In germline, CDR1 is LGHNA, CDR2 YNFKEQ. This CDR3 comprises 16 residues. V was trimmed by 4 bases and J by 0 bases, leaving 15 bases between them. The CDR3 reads CASSLTRQAHQETQYF. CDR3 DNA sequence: TGTGCCAGCAGCCTCACGAGACAGGCTCACCAAGAGACCCAGTACTTC.

The CDR3 region has the DNA TGTGCCAGCAGCCCGGGCTCCGGACAGGGGGCCACCGGGGAGCTGTTTTTT. It codes for CASSPGSGQGATGELFF. This sequence joins TRBV7-7 and TRBJ2-2; TRBD1 aligns across 11 bases. The germline gives CDR1 SSHAT, CDR2 FNYEAQ (reference sequence). V shed 5 bases and J 4 bases; nucleotides not matched to a gene: 9. The length of the CDR3 is 17 residues. Looking up the rest from reference TRBV7-7 and TRBJ2-2 gives the full variable domain: GAGVSQSPRYKVTKRGQDVTLRCDPISSHATLYWYQQALGQGPEFLTYFNYEAQPDKSGLPSDRFSAERPEGSISTLTIQRTEQRDSAMYRCASSPGSGQGATGELFFGEGSRLTVL.

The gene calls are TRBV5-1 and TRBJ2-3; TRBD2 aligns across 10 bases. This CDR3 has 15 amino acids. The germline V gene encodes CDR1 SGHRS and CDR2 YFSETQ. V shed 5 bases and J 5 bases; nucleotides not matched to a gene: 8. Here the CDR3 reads CASSFLAGALDTQYF. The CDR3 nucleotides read TGCGCCAGCAGTTTTCTAGCGGGAGCCCTAGATACGCAGTATTTT.